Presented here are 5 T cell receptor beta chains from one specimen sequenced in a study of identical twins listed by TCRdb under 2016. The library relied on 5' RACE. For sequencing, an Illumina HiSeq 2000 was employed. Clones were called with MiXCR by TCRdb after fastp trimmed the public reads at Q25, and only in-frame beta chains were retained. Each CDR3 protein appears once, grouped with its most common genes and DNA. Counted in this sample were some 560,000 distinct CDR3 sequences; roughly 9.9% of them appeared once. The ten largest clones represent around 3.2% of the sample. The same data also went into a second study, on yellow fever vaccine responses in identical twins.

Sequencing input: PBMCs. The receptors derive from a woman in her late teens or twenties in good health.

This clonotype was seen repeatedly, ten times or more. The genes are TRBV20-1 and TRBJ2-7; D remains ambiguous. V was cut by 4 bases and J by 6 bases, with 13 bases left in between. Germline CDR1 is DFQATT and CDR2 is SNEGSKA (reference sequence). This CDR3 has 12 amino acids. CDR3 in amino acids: CSATDNPAEQYF. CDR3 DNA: TGCAGTGCTACCGACAACCCTGCCGAGCAGTACTTC.

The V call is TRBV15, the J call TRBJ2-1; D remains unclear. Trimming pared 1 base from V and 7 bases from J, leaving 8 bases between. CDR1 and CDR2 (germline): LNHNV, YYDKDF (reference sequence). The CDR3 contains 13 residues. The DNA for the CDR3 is TGTGCCACCAGCAGAGGTGGGGAAAATGAGCAGTTCTTC. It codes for CATSRGGENEQFF.

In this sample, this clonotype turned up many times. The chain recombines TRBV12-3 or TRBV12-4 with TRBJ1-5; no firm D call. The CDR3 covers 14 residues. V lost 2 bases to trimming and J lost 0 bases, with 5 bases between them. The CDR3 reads CASSLLGSNQPQHF. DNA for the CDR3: TGTGCCAGCAGTTTACTAGGTAGCAATCAGCCCCAGCATTTT.

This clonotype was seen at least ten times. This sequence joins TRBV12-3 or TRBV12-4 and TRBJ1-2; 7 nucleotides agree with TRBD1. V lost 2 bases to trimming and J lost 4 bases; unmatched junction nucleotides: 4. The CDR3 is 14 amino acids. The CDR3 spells CASSLTGVGYGYTF. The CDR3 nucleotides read TGTGCCAGCAGTTTAACAGGGGTGGGCTATGGCTACACCTTC.

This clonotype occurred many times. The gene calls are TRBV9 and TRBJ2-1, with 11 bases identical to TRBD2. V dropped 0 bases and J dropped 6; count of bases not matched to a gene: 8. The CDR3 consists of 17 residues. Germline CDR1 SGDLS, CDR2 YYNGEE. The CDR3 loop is CASSVEVSGGALNEQFF. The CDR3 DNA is TGTGCCAGCAGCGTAGAGGTTAGCGGGGGGGCTCTCAATGAGCAGTTCTTC.